These 13 T cell receptor beta chains were sequenced from one sample in a study of shared clonotypes between healthy human individuals. TCRdb's copy holds only in-frame clones and misses some; the assay was immunoSEQ multiplex PCR. Of about a million clones listed, about 75% are singletons. Specimen: memory CD4+ T cells sorted from blood. As for subset: CD45RA-negative fraction. Receptor source: a man aged 18 to 30 in good health.

This chain joins TRBV18 and TRBJ1-1; perhaps TRBD1 as D (5 bases). Germline CDR1 and CDR2: KGHSH and LQKENI. V gave up 3 bases and J gave up 1 base, with 12 bases separating them. CDR3 length: 15 amino acids. The chain's CDR3 is CASSPTETANTEAFF. The CDR3 nucleotides read TGTGCCAGCTCACCCACCGAGACAGCGAACACTGAAGCTTTCTTT.

This chain joins TRBV7-8 and TRBJ1-5; no definite D call. V lost 1 base and J 0 bases, leaving 10 bases between the germline ends. This CDR3 comprises 16 residues. Germline V gene lookup returns CDR1 SGHVS and CDR2 FQNEAQ. The CDR3: CASSLVRVDSNQPQHF. The DNA of the CDR3 is TGTGCCAGCAGCTTAGTTAGGGTGGATAGCAATCAGCCCCAGCATTTT.

The chain is built from TRBV4-3 and TRBJ2-7; 7 bases align to TRBD1. The germline CDR1 and CDR2 sequences are LGHNA and YSLEER. Losses at the gene ends were 0 bases for V and 3 bases for J; bases not matched to a gene: 5. The CDR3 has 15 residues. The CDR3 coding sequence is TGCGCCAGCAGCCAAGAGACAGGGTCTCACTACGAGCAGTACTTC. Its translation is CASSQETGSHYEQYF.

This chain's CDR3 is CASSRGGVDTEAFF. The CDR3, as DNA: TGTGCCAGCAGTCGCGGTGGAGTTGACACTGAAGCTTTCTTT. The rearrangement links TRBV5-4 to TRBJ1-1; no clear D. The germline V and J ends were trimmed by 5 bases and 3 bases, with 14 bases remaining between them. Germline CDR1 and CDR2: SGHNT and YYREEE (reference sequence). The CDR3 loop spans 14 amino acids. Complete variable domain (other parts from reference TRBV5-4 and TRBJ1-1): ETGVTQSPTHLIKTRGQQVTLRCSSQSGHNTVSWYQQALGQGPQFIFQYYREEENGRGNFPPRFSGLQFPNYSSELNVNALELDDSALYLCASSRGGVDTEAFFGQGTRLTVV.

CDR3 bases: TGTGCCAGCAGCAGCCGGGGCTACGAGCAGTACTTC. This translates into CASSSRGYEQYF. The chain couples TRBV7-2 to TRBJ2-7, with a tentative D call TRBD2 (5 bases). The CDR3 is 12 amino acids. The V gene lost 5 bases and the J gene lost 3 bases, with 8 bases spanning the gap. Germline lookup yields CDR1 SGHTA and CDR2 FQGNSA.

This chain joins TRBV9 and TRBJ2-7, with no clear D. This CDR3 contains 13 residues. Trimming took off 4 bases at V and 6 bases at J, with 14 bases between the two ends. Germline CDR1 is SGDLS and CDR2 is YYNGEE. This CDR3 is CASSTRPLSEQYF. DNA for the CDR3: TGTGCCAGCAGCACCCGTCCGCTATCCGAGCAGTACTTC.

The J gene is TRBJ2-7, the V gene TRBV10-3; 7 bases are shared with TRBD1. The CDR3 is 15 residues long. Germline CDR1 ENHRY, CDR2 SYGVKD. Trimming removed 2 bases from V and 0 bases from J; junction bases left unmatched: 4. CDR3 DNA sequence: TGTGCCATCAGTGAGCCCGACAGGGCCTCCTACGAGCAGTACTTC. Translation gives CAISEPDRASYEQYF.

In its sample, this clone was seen a few times. The V gene is TRBV6-1, the J gene TRBJ2-4; maybe TRBD2 (5 bases). With 4 bases removed from V and 8 bases from J, the gap between germline ends came to 15 bases. CDR1 and CDR2 from the germline V gene are MNHNS and SASEGT. CDR3 length: 14 residues. CDR3 coding DNA: TGTGCCAGCAGTGTGGCCGGTAAGGGAGACATTCAGTACTTC. It codes for CASSVAGKGDIQYF.

Here the CDR3 reads CAWTKTLNTEAFF. The CDR3 nucleotides read TGTGCCTGGACCAAAACCCTGAACACTGAAGCTTTCTTT. This chain uses TRBV30 with TRBJ1-1, with D hard to call. CDR3 length: 13 amino acids. Deletions cut 4 bases from V and 0 bases from J, with 9 bases between. Germline CDR1 reads GTSNPN; CDR2 reads SVGIG (reference sequence).

This chain connects TRBV5-6 to TRBJ1-1; 8 positions match TRBD1. There are 13 residues in the CDR3. CDR1 is SGHDT, CDR2 YYEEEE, per germline. The junction had 4 bases not matched to a gene; V was cut back by 5 bases and J by 4 bases. CDR3 amino acids: CASRLDRGTEAFF. The CDR3 DNA reads TGTGCCAGCAGGCTCGACAGGGGCACTGAAGCTTTCTTT.

The rearrangement uses TRBV28 and TRBJ1-1; D perhaps matches TRBD1 (5 bases). V lost 2 bases and J 11 bases, leaving 15 bases between the germline ends. The CDR3 loop spans 13 amino acids. Germline assignment: CDR1 MDHEN and CDR2 SYDVKM. In DNA form, the CDR3 reads TGTGCCAGCAGTTTAAGCCGACAGCCGGAGGCTTTCTTT. Translated: CASSLSRQPEAFF.

The genes are TRBV10-2 and TRBJ1-6; the match to TRBD1 covers 8 bases. The CDR3 loop spans 15 amino acids. CDR1 is WSHSY and CDR2 is SAAADI in the germline V gene. Trimming removed 6 bases from V and 11 bases from J; junction bases left unmatched: 12. Here the CDR3 reads CASSRQLGQAAPLHF. The CDR3 coding sequence is TGCGCCAGCAGCCGACAATTGGGACAGGCAGCACCCCTCCACTTT.

This clone was picked up one time. V is TRBV5-1 and J is TRBJ2-5; 10 bases fit TRBD2. The CDR3 runs 17 residues. The V segment lost 1 base and the J segment 4 bases; nucleotides outside the gene matches: 10. Germline CDR1 SGHRS, CDR2 YFSETQ. The CDR3: CASSLRAPSGRGETQYF. The CDR3 DNA sequence: TGCGCCAGCAGCTTGAGGGCCCCGAGCGGGAGGGGAGAGACCCAGTACTTC.